The clone carrying this T cell receptor (beta chain) was counted ten times or more. V lost 5 bases and J lost 5, with 31 bases in between. The CDR3 has 19 amino acids. Germline-derived CDR1 and CDR2 are SGHVS and FQNEAQ. The data stem from a study of human T cells and chemical hapten exposure. Unfractionated whole blood yielded total RNA. Library preparation tagged each individual cDNA molecule with a unique molecular identifier. From the 5' RACE reads, TCRdb called clonotypes with MiXCR, one entry per CDR3 protein. The sample records 110,000 to 150,000 distinct CDR3 sequences, approximately 4% being singletons.

The V and J genes are TRBV7-8 and TRBJ2-7; TRBD2 is a possible D gene (5 bases). This receptor was taken from a female donor in good health. The CDR3 nucleotides read TGTGCCAGCAGCCAGAGCGGTCTACAAACCGGACCGCTCCAGCACGAGCAGTACTTC. Amino acids: CASSQSGLQTGPLQHEQYF.